One sample yielded the 25 T cell receptor beta chains listed below, sequenced in a study of regulatory T cells in long-lasting Graves disease (dated by TCRdb to the early 2020s). The sample's time point label, decoded: newly diagnosed GD, antithyroid drugs for less than 3 months. For both TCR sequencing and RNA sequencing, RNA was extracted from PBMCs in TRIzol. The library relied on multiplex PCR. Sequencing used an Illumina HiSeq 4000. CDR3 regions were amplified by Arm-PCR with iRepertoire HTBI primers to construct TCR beta libraries. In TCRdb, the public reads were trimmed at Q25 with fastp and aligned with MiXCR, with productive beta chains retained. Each CDR3 protein appears once, grouped with its most common genes and DNA. In this sample the table shows 500,000 to 700,000 distinct CDR3 sequences, roughly 15% of which occur a single time. The top ten hold about 17% of the sample. These same data were also listed under a study on T cells in Graves' hyperthyroidism and ophthalmopathy.

Here the sequenced sample was peripheral blood mononuclear cells (PBMCs), taken at new diagnosis, from a patient treated with antithyroid drugs. These receptors came from a woman in her twenties or thirties with Graves disease. Donor details come from another sample of the same person, matched by shared clones.

This clonotype was counted between two and nine times. The rearrangement joins TRBV28 to TRBJ2-3; D is perhaps TRBD2 (6 bases). Trimming shortened V by 3 bases and J by 4 bases, and 14 bases separated the two germline ends. The CDR3 totals 15 residues. Germline V gene sequence: CDR1 MDHEN, CDR2 SYDVKM. In nucleotides, the CDR3 is TGTGCCAGCAGTTTTTCCGGGAGAGGGCCAGATACGCAGTATTTT. Translating gives CASSFSGRGPDTQYF.

This clonotype was counted ten times or more. The rearrangement uses TRBV28 and TRBJ2-7; the D gene could be TRBD1 or TRBD2 (5 bases each). Germline V gives CDR1 MDHEN, CDR2 SYDVKM. V dropped 8 bases and J dropped 7 bases, with 18 bases sitting between them. The CDR3 is 13 amino acids. The CDR3 protein is CASSRPGGGEQYF. In nucleotides, the CDR3 is TGTGCCAGCTCTCGGCCTGGGGGTGGGGAGCAGTACTTC.

The chain recombines TRBV20-1 with TRBJ1-2; 8 bases are shared with TRBD1. The CDR3 is 13 amino acids. The trim removed 3 bases at V and 3 bases at J, leaving 3 bases unmatched. The germline gives CDR1 DFQATT, CDR2 SNEGSKA (reference sequence). The CDR3 region is CSASNRGDYGYTF. The CDR3 nucleotides are TGCAGTGCTAGTAACAGGGGGGACTATGGCTACACCTTC.

The chain combines TRBV9 with TRBJ2-1, with D perhaps TRBD2 (5 bases). V was trimmed by 2 bases and J by 1 base, leaving 10 bases between them. CDR3 length: 15 residues. The V gene's germline CDR1 is SGDLS and CDR2 YYNGEE. The chain's CDR3 is CASSVRTESYNEQFF. The CDR3 nucleotides read TGTGCCAGCAGCGTGAGGACTGAGTCCTACAATGAGCAGTTCTTC.

The rearrangement joins TRBV5-5 to TRBJ1-2; D gene ambiguous. Per germline, CDR1 SGHKS and CDR2 YYEKEE (reference sequence). V was cut by 3 bases and J by 1 base, with 10 bases left in between. This CDR3 region has 14 residues. For the CDR3, the DNA is TGTGCCAGCAGCTCCGGGTCTATTAACTATGGCTACACCTTC. Its protein is CASSSGSINYGYTF.

Comment on this clonotype: Being one base from a much bigger clone, this may be a read error. V gene TRBV5-1 combines with J gene TRBJ1-4, with D possibly TRBD1 on 6 matching bases. Germline-derived CDR1 and CDR2 are SGHRS and YFSETQ. The CDR3 has 14 amino acids. This CDR3 is CASFDIGGGERLFF. CDR3 nucleotides: TGCGCCAGTTTCGATATCGGGGGCGGTGAAAGACTGTTTTTT.

The table lists this clonotype with many counts. Here the CDR3 DNA reads TGTGCCATCGAGAGCGGAAGGGGCAATCAGCCCCAGCATTTT. It codes for CAIESGRGNQPQHF. The chain combines TRBV6-1 with TRBJ1-5; D is unclear. The V end was cut by 10 bases, the J end by 2 bases, with 15 bases between. There are 14 residues in the CDR3. Germline lookup yields CDR1 MNHNS and CDR2 SASEGT.

This clonotype was seen a handful of times. The rearrangement links TRBV20-1 to TRBJ1-2; tentatively, D is TRBD1 (6 bases). CDR3 length: 12 residues. Trimming pared 6 bases from V and 10 bases from J, leaving 18 bases between. CDR1 is DFQATT and CDR2 is SNEGSKA in the germline V gene (reference sequence). The CDR3 protein is CSATPGAQPYTF. For the CDR3, the DNA is TGCAGTGCCACTCCAGGGGCGCAGCCCTACACCTTC.

Of note for this clonotype: A much more abundant neighbour one base away suggests this may be a read error. V is TRBV28 and J is TRBJ2-7; perhaps TRBD1 as D (5 bases). The CDR3 has 12 residues. Germline CDR1 is MDHEN and CDR2 is SYDVKM. CDR3 in DNA: TGTGCCACAGGCAGGGTCCCCTACGAGCAGCACTTC. Translating gives CATGRVPYEQHF.

This clonotype was seen a few times. The chain employs TRBV20-1 and TRBJ2-1; 10 nucleotides agree with TRBD2. Germline trimming cut 2 bases from V and 4 bases from J; bases unmatched to any gene: 8. The germline V gene encodes CDR1 DFQATT and CDR2 SNEGSKA (reference sequence). The CDR3 totals 16 residues. The DNA for the CDR3 is TGCAGTGCTAGACAAGGACTAGCGGAGTCATACAATGAGCAGTTCTTC. As protein: CSARQGLAESYNEQFF.

This clonotype was found many times. The chain joins TRBV7-2 to TRBJ1-4; D unresolved. Germline V gene data show CDR1 as SGHTA and CDR2 as FQGNSA. Trimming took off 3 bases at V and 5 bases at J, with 4 bases between the two ends. This CDR3 comprises 12 residues. The CDR3 protein is CASSFKNEKLFF. The CDR3 DNA reads as TGTGCCAGCAGCTTCAAGAATGAAAAACTGTTTTTT.

CDR3 region: CSARTGTPGNTIYF. The CDR3 DNA reads TGCAGTGCTAGGACCGGGACGCCTGGAAACACCATATATTTT. The chain is built from TRBV20-1 and TRBJ1-3, with a possible D match to TRBD1 (5 bases). Germline V lookup: CDR1 DFQATT, CDR2 SNEGSKA (reference sequence). Trimming took 3 bases from V and 2 from J, leaving 11 bases between them. The CDR3 is 14 amino acids.

This clonotype has at least ten counts. The chain combines TRBV5-1 with TRBJ2-1; the match to TRBD2 covers 7 bases. The germline CDR1 and CDR2 sequences are SGHRS and YFSETQ. The J segment lost 4 bases and the V segment lost 3 bases, leaving 4 bases of the junction unmatched. The CDR3 spans 14 residues. CDR3: CASSYSAGYNEQFF. The CDR3 DNA reads TGCGCCAGCAGCTATTCAGCGGGGTACAATGAGCAGTTCTTC. The variable domain in full, completed from reference TRBV5-1 and TRBJ2-1, reads KAGVTQTPRYLIKTRGQQVTLSCSPISGHRSVSWYQQTPGQGLQFLFEYFSETQRNKGNFPGRFSGRQFSNSRSEMNVSTLELGDSALYLCASSYSAGYNEQFFGPGTRLTVL.

The sample holds many counts of this clonotype. V and J are TRBV10-3 and TRBJ1-1, with D hard to call. Trimming cost V 6 bases and J 0 bases, with 8 bases left between them. The CDR3 runs to 13 residues. Germline CDR1 reads ENHRY; CDR2 reads SYGVKD. This CDR3 is CAIRGGMNTEAFF. The CDR3 DNA reads as TGTGCCATCAGGGGCGGTATGAACACTGAAGCTTTCTTT.

This clonotype was counted at least ten times. This rearrangement joins TRBV18 to TRBJ1-1; no clear D gene. CDR3 length: 14 amino acids. V was shortened by 8 bases and J by 0 bases, with 13 bases between the two germline ends. From germline, CDR1 is KGHSH and CDR2 LQKENI. CDR3: CASTPSGVNTEAFF. CDR3 DNA sequence: TGTGCCAGCACGCCCAGCGGGGTGAACACTGAAGCTTTCTTT.

The sample holds a few counts of this clonotype. The gene calls are TRBV6-1 and TRBJ2-5, with TRBD2 as a possible D gene (6 bases). Germline V lookup: CDR1 MNHNS, CDR2 SASEGT. The CDR3 has 16 amino acids. Trimming cost V 5 bases and J 5 bases, with 21 bases left between them. CDR3 coding DNA: TGTGCCAGCAGTCCCCGGAGGGCCTCCTTCGGGGAGACCCAGTACTTC. Amino acids: CASSPRRASFGETQYF.

This clonotype was seen many times. The chain links TRBV7-9 to TRBJ2-3; 8 bases align to TRBD2. The CDR3 loop spans 16 amino acids. Germline trimming cut 0 bases from V and 4 bases from J; bases unmatched to any gene: 6. CDR1 is SEHNR and CDR2 is FQNEAQ in the germline V gene (reference sequence). The CDR3 spells CASSLASGSLADTQYF. The CDR3 nucleotides are TGTGCCAGCAGCTTAGCCAGCGGGAGTTTAGCAGATACGCAGTATTTT.

This clonotype has at least ten counts. The chain links TRBV5-5 to TRBJ1-1; unclear D gene. The V end lost 4 bases, the J end lost 1 base, and 14 bases lay between the germline ends. The CDR3 length is 15 residues. Germline values: CDR1 SGHKS, CDR2 YYEKEE (reference sequence). DNA for the CDR3: TGTGCCAGCAGCCGGTCCCATCAGAGGAACACTGAAGCTTTCTTT. This encodes CASSRSHQRNTEAFF.

This clonotype appeared many times. The chain combines TRBV11-2 with TRBJ1-4; D remains ambiguous. This CDR3 is 13 amino acids long. Between the trimmed V and J ends, which lost 1 base and 10 bases, there was a span of 10 bases. Per the germline V gene, CDR1 is SGHAT and CDR2 is FQNNGV. The CDR3 sequence: CASSLGGWGKLFF. In DNA form, the CDR3 reads TGTGCCAGCAGCTTAGGAGGGTGGGGAAAACTGTTTTTT.

On this clonotype itself: A much larger clone is a single base away; this may be a read error. Because it lacks the conserved phenylalanine or tryptophan at the end, this CDR3 is likely a read error. The chain links TRBV7-3 to TRBJ2-5; D possibly corresponds to TRBD1 (5 bases). The CDR3 runs 13 residues. Trimming shortened V by 8 bases and J by 4 bases, and 14 bases separated the two germline ends. Germline V gene data show CDR1 as SGHTA and CDR2 as FQGTGA. The CDR3 sequence is CASGRRQGETQYL. In nucleotides, the CDR3 is TGTGCCAGCGGAAGACGGCAGGGAGAGACCCAGTACCTC.

The table lists this clonotype with a few counts. The V and J genes are TRBV11-2 and TRBJ1-3, with D perhaps matching TRBD1 (6 bases). V shed 0 bases and J shed 8 bases, with 17 bases lying between them. The CDR3 contains 16 residues. From germline, CDR1 is SGHAT and CDR2 FQNNGV. In DNA form, the CDR3 reads TGTGCCAGCAGCTTAGATGGCAGGGGACCGGGAGACACCATATATTTT. Its translation: CASSLDGRGPGDTIYF.

This clonotype was found many times. V usage is TRBV28 and J usage is TRBJ1-6, with 9 bases fitting TRBD1. The CDR3 is 16 residues long. The trim removed 5 bases at V and 9 bases at J, leaving 11 bases unmatched. Germline loops: CDR1 MDHEN, CDR2 SYDVKM. The CDR3 loop is CASSPTWTGDSSPLHF. As DNA, the CDR3 is TGTGCCAGCAGTCCTACTTGGACAGGGGATAGTTCACCCCTCCACTTT.

The sample holds a few counts of this clonotype. This rearrangement joins TRBV28 to TRBJ1-2; D is perhaps TRBD1 (6 bases). The V gene's germline CDR1 is MDHEN and CDR2 SYDVKM. V shed 5 bases and J shed 8 bases, with 12 bases lying between them. The CDR3 consists of 12 residues. CDR3 DNA sequence: TGTGCCAGCAGTCAGGGGATTTGGGGCTACACCTTC. It encodes CASSQGIWGYTF.

The chain carries TRBV6-1 and TRBJ2-5, with 7 bases that match TRBD2. With V trimmed by 6 bases and J by 5 bases, 12 bases remained unmatched. The germline gives CDR1 MNHNS, CDR2 SASEGT. The CDR3 covers 15 residues. As DNA, the CDR3 is TGTGCCAGCAGACTGGGGGGAGGGCCGAGGGAGACCCAGTACTTC. It yields the protein CASRLGGGPRETQYF.

In its sample, this clonotype was seen a few times. The chain recombines TRBV3-1 with TRBJ2-3; tentative D call: TRBD1 (6 bases). Germline-derived CDR1 and CDR2 are LGHDT and YNNKEL (reference sequence). Trimming removed 3 bases from V and 2 bases from J, with 18 bases in between. This CDR3 comprises 17 residues. CDR3 nucleotides: TGTGCCAGCAGCCATCGCAGTAGGGGACACCTCACAGATACGCAGTATTTT. It is translated as CASSHRSRGHLTDTQYF.